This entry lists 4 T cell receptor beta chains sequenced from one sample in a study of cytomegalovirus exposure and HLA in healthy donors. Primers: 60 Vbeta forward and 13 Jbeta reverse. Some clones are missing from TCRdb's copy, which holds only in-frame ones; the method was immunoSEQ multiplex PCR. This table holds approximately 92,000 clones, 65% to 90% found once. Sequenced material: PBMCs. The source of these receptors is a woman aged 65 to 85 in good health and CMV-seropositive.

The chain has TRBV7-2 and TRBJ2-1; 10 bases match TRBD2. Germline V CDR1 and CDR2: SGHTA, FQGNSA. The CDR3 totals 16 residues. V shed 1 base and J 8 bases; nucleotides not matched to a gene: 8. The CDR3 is CASSLETGLASDEQFF. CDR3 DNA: TGTGCCAGCAGCTTAGAGACGGGACTAGCGTCCGATGAGCAGTTCTTC. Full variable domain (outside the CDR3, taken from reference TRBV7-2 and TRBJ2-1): GAGVSQSPSNKVTEKGKDVELRCDPISGHTALYWYRQSLGQGLEFLIYFQGNSAPDKSGLPSDRFSAERTGGSVSTLTIQRTQQEDSAVYLCASSLETGLASDEQFFGPGTRLTVL.

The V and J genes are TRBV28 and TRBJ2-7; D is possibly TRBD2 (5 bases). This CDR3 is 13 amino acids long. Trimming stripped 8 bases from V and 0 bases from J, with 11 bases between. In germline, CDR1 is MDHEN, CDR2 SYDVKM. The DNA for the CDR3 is TGTGCCAGCGAAAGCGGTAGCTCCTACGAGCAGTACTTC. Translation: CASESGSSYEQYF.

In DNA, the CDR3 is TGTGCCAGCAGCGTCGACCAGGGGGCCACCGAGCAGTACTTC. This encodes CASSVDQGATEQYF. V is TRBV9 and J is TRBJ2-7, with TRBD1 identical over 8 bases. With 2 bases clipped from V and 6 bases from J, the junction kept 7 bases outside the gene matches. The CDR3 sequence is 14 residues long. Germline V gene lookup returns CDR1 SGDLS and CDR2 YYNGEE.

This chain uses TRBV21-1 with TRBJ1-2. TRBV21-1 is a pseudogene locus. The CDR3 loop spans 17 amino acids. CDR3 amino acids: CASSKAWGTERTYGYTF. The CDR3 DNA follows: TGTGCCAGCAGCAAAGCTTGGGGGACTGAAAGGACCTATGGCTACACCTTC.